The next 20 T cell receptor beta chains were all read from a single sample in a study of T cells in Graves' hyperthyroidism and ophthalmopathy (dated by TCRdb to about 2019). Library method: multiplex PCR. The listed sequencing device is Illumina HiSeq 2000. Amplification of TCR beta CDR3 regions was carried out from RNA transcripts. For the first round of RT-PCR on the TCR CDR3, the HTBI primer set was used together with the Qiagen OneStep RT-PCR kit. In TCRdb, the public reads were trimmed at Q25 with fastp and aligned with MiXCR, with productive beta chains retained. Identical CDR3 protein sequences are pooled into one entry, listed with their most common genes and DNA. This sample holds around 340,000 distinct CDR3 sequences; about a sixth were observed only once. More than 30% of the sample belongs to the ten largest clones. Sequencing was carried out using blood. Receptors were obtained from a woman aged 25 to 45 with Graves' hyperthyroidism that later progressed to Graves' ophthalmopathy.

This clonotype was seen at least ten times. The gene calls are TRBV3-1 and TRBJ2-7; 7 bases are a match to TRBD1. The CDR3 extends over 14 amino acids. The V gene's germline CDR1 is LGHDT and CDR2 YNNKEL (reference sequence). V shed 3 bases and J 2 bases; nucleotides not matched to a gene: 4. For the CDR3, the DNA is TGTGCCAGCAGCCAGGGGACAGTAACCTACGAGCAGTACTTC. Translated: CASSQGTVTYEQYF.

V gene TRBV28 combines with J gene TRBJ2-7; 8 bases are shared with TRBD2. Germline V gene lookup returns CDR1 MDHEN and CDR2 SYDVKM. The CDR3 is made up of 17 amino acids. Trimming removed 6 bases from V and 6 bases from J; junction bases left unmatched: 19. As DNA, the CDR3 is TGTGCCAGCAGCACCTTTAGAGGAAGCGGGAGCCCTGGCGAGCAGTACTTC. This codes for CASSTFRGSGSPGEQYF.

Ten or more counts support this clonotype. The rearrangement joins TRBV6-5 to TRBJ1-2; a weak D match, TRBD1 (6 bases). The CDR3 extends over 14 amino acids. Deletions cut 2 bases from V and 6 bases from J, with 13 bases between. The germline V gene has CDR1 MNHEY and CDR2 SVGAGI. CDR3 nucleotides: TGTGCCAGCAGTTACACGGCAGGGGATGATGGCTACACCTTC. Translation: CASSYTAGDDGYTF.

The chain couples TRBV5-1 to TRBJ1-1; no reliable D call. In germline, CDR1 is SGHRS, CDR2 YFSETQ. The CDR3 length is 17 residues. Between the trimmed V and J ends, which lost 1 base and 2 bases, there was a span of 18 bases. The CDR3 loop is CASSLTVSVGLNTEAFF. The DNA for the CDR3 is TGCGCCAGCAGCTTGACGGTTTCGGTGGGGTTAAACACTGAAGCTTTCTTT.

Ten or more counts support this clonotype. The gene calls are TRBV6-1 and TRBJ2-3; no reliable D call. The germline V and J ends were trimmed by 2 bases and 1 base, with 7 bases remaining between them. Germline CDR1 reads MNHNS; CDR2 reads SASEGT. The CDR3 sequence is 14 residues long. This chain's CDR3 is CASSESRGTDTQYF. The DNA of the CDR3 is TGTGCCAGCAGTGAAAGTAGAGGCACAGATACGCAGTATTTT.

V gene TRBV30 combines with J gene TRBJ1-2; maybe TRBD1 (5 bases). The CDR3 length is 14 residues. The germline V gene encodes CDR1 GTSNPN and CDR2 SVGIG (reference sequence). V dropped 5 bases and J dropped 4 bases, with 17 bases sitting between them. Here the CDR3 DNA reads TGTGCCTGGGGAGGTGATACAGGACCCTATGGCTACACCTTC. Protein sequence: CAWGGDTGPYGYTF.

The rearrangement joins TRBV19 to TRBJ2-3, with 7 nucleotides matching TRBD2. Germline V lookup: CDR1 LNHDA, CDR2 SQIVND (reference sequence). The trim removed 1 base at V and 4 bases at J, leaving 17 bases unmatched. The CDR3 is 19 residues long. CDR3 sequence reads: CASSIVRQKYFTSADTQYF. The CDR3 DNA is TGTGCCAGTAGTATAGTGCGACAGAAATACTTTACTAGCGCAGATACGCAGTATTTT.

This clonotype was counted at least ten times. The chain couples TRBV11-2 to TRBJ2-1; 7 nucleotides agree with TRBD2. J gave up 9 bases and V 1 base, and 3 bases lay outside the gene matches. This CDR3 has 13 amino acids. Germline CDR1 reads SGHAT; CDR2 reads FQNNGV. CDR3: CASSLGTSVEQFF. The DNA for the CDR3 is TGTGCCAGCAGCTTAGGGACTAGTGTTGAGCAGTTCTTC.

As for this clonotype: A read error may account for a junction end that differs from germline. V and J are TRBV13 and TRBJ1-2; possibly TRBD1 for D (6 bases). CDR1 and CDR2 from the germline V gene are PRHDT and FYEKMQ (reference sequence). The CDR3 sequence is 16 residues long. The CDR3 is CTSGEGQRGWDYGYTF. DNA of the CDR3: TGTACCAGCGGGGAAGGACAGAGGGGTTGGGACTATGGCTACACCTTC.

As concerns this clonotype: A read error may explain this, as a much larger clone is one base away. The CDR3 region has the DNA TGCAGTGCTGACAGACGGCCCCTCGCCTATGGCTACACCTTC. Its translation: CSADRRPLAYGYTF. The genes are TRBV20-1 and TRBJ1-2; perhaps TRBD1 as D (5 bases). The germline CDR1 and CDR2 sequences are DFQATT and SNEGSKA (reference sequence). This CDR3 is 14 amino acids long. Between the trimmed V and J ends, which lost 5 bases and 4 bases, there was a span of 17 bases.

This chain joins TRBV29-1 and TRBJ1-3; weak D call: TRBD1 (6 bases). Germline CDR1 SQVTM, CDR2 ANQGSEA. The CDR3 loop spans 14 amino acids. V dropped 2 bases and J dropped 4 bases, with 12 bases sitting between them. As DNA, the CDR3 is TGCAGCGTTGAATTCCCAGGGGAGGGAAACACCATATATTTT. Its translation is CSVEFPGEGNTIYF.

This clonotype was seen many times. V gene TRBV12-3 or TRBV12-4 combines with J gene TRBJ2-2; D perhaps matches TRBD2 (5 bases). Trimming cost V 3 bases and J 3 bases, with 11 bases left between them. The CDR3 contains 15 residues. The CDR3 DNA is TGTGCCAGCAGTTTCAGGACGGACTACACCGGGGAGCTGTTTTTT. The encoded protein is CASSFRTDYTGELFF.

There are many counts of this clonotype. The genes are TRBV30 and TRBJ1-2; tentatively, D is TRBD1 (5 bases). Germline V gene lookup returns CDR1 GTSNPN and CDR2 SVGIG (reference sequence). The CDR3 sequence is 15 residues long. The V end was cut by 4 bases, the J end by 0 bases, with 15 bases between. For the CDR3, the DNA is TGTGCCTGGACCAGGCGGGGGACCGCTAACTATGGCTACACCTTC. Encoded protein: CAWTRRGTANYGYTF.

This clonotype was counted ten times or more. The chain links TRBV6-2 or TRBV6-3 to TRBJ2-2; weak D call: TRBD1 (6 bases). CDR1 is MNHEY, CDR2 SVGEGT, per germline. This CDR3 comprises 15 residues. V was shortened by 5 bases and J by 1 base, with 11 bases between the two germline ends. Here the CDR3 DNA reads TGTGCCAGCAGTCATCCGGGACAGAACACCGGGGAGCTGTTTTTT. This sequence encodes CASSHPGQNTGELFF.

The chain combines TRBV29-1 with TRBJ1-1, with TRBD1 identical over 10 bases. Unmatched junction bases numbered 4, after V lost 6 bases and J lost 3 bases. CDR3 length: 13 residues. Germline-derived CDR1 and CDR2 are SQVTM and ANQGSEA. The CDR3 loop is CSVPGQGHTEAFF. The CDR3 DNA sequence: TGCAGCGTGCCGGGACAGGGGCACACTGAAGCTTTCTTT.

The rearrangement joins TRBV24-1 to TRBJ2-3; TRBD1 agrees at 9 bases. The V gene end was trimmed by 1 base and the J gene end by 2 bases; junction bases not matched to a gene: 3. The CDR3 has 16 amino acids. Germline-derived CDR1 and CDR2 are KGHDR and SFDVKD. The CDR3 loop reads CATSDFGTGFTDTQYF. For the CDR3, the DNA is TGTGCCACCAGTGATTTTGGGACAGGGTTCACAGATACGCAGTATTTT.

The chain has TRBV6-1 and TRBJ2-7; D gene unclear. CDR1 and CDR2 (germline): MNHNS, SASEGT. The CDR3 spans 12 residues. The ends were cut back, 6 bases at V and 6 bases at J, with 12 bases in the middle. As DNA, the CDR3 is TGTGCCAGCAGCCTCAGCTGGGGCGAGCAGTACTTC. Protein product: CASSLSWGEQYF.

The table lists this clonotype with many counts. The chain is built from TRBV13 and TRBJ2-7; D may be TRBD2 (6 bases). With 7 bases removed from V and 5 bases from J, the gap between germline ends came to 15 bases. The CDR3 spans 13 residues. Germline V gives CDR1 PRHDT, CDR2 FYEKMQ (reference sequence). DNA of the CDR3: TGTGCCAGCATTCCGGGAGTCCCCCACGAGCAGTACTTC. Translating gives CASIPGVPHEQYF.

There are many counts of this clonotype. The V call is TRBV11-2, the J call TRBJ1-1; no clear D. Germline CDR1 and CDR2: SGHAT and FQNNGV. The ends were cut back, 1 base at V and 4 bases at J, with 13 bases in the middle. This CDR3 comprises 15 residues. The CDR3 DNA sequence: TGTGCCAGCAGCTTAGTTCCCGGAGGTGCCACTGAAGCTTTCTTT. Its protein product is CASSLVPGGATEAFF. Full variable domain (missing parts from reference TRBV11-2 and TRBJ1-1): EAGVAQSPRYKIIEKRQSVAFWCNPISGHATLYWYQQILGQGPKLLIQFQNNGVVDDSQLPKDRFSAERLKGVDSTLKIQPAKLEDSAVYLCASSLVPGGATEAFFGQGTRLTVV.

This clonotype was recorded many times. The gene calls are TRBV5-8 and TRBJ2-2, with TRBD2 identical over 7 bases. Per the germline V gene, CDR1 is SGHTS and CDR2 is YDEGEE. V lost 8 bases to trimming and J lost 5 bases; unmatched junction nucleotides: 9. The CDR3 contains 14 residues. The CDR3 sequence is CASVSGGGTGELFF. In DNA form, the CDR3 reads TGTGCCAGTGTATCGGGGGGAGGAACCGGGGAGCTGTTTTTT.